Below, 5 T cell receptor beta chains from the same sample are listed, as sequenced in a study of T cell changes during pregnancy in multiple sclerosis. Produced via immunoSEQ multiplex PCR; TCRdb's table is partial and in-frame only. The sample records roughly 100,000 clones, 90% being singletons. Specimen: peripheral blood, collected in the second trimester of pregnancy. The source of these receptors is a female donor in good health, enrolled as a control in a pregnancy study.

The CDR3 protein is CASSITQGSYGYTF. DNA for the CDR3: TGTGCCAGTAGTATTACTCAGGGGAGCTATGGCTACACCTTC. The V and J genes are TRBV19 and TRBJ1-2; the D gene is possibly TRBD1 (6 bases). The CDR3 covers 14 residues. The V gene lost 3 bases and the J gene lost 4 bases, with 12 bases spanning the gap. In germline, CDR1 is LNHDA, CDR2 SQIVND (reference sequence).

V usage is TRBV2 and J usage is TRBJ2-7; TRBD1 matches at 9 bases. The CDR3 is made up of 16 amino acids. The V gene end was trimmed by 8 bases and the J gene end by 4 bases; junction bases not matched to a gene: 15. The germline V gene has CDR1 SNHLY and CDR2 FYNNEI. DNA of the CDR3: TGTGCCAGCGGTACGTCCAGGGACAGGGAAATTTACGAGCAGTACTTC. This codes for CASGTSRDREIYEQYF.

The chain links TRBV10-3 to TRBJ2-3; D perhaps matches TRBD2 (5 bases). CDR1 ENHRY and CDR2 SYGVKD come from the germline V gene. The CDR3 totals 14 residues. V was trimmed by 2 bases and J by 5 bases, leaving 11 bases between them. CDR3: CAISEGLVQDTQYF. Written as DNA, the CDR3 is TGTGCCATCAGTGAGGGACTCGTACAAGATACGCAGTATTTT.

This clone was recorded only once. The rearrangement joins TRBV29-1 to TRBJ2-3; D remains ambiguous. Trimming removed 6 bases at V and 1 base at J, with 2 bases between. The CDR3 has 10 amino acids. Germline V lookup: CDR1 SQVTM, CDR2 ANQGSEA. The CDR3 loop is CSVGTDTQYF. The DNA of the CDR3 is TGCAGCGTCGGCACAGATACGCAGTATTTT.

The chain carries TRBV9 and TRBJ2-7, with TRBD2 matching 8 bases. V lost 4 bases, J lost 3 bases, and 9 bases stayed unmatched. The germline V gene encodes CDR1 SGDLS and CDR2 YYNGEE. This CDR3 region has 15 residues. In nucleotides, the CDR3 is TGTGCCAGCAGCCCGAGCGGGGGACTCTACTACGAGCAGTACTTC. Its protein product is CASSPSGGLYYEQYF.